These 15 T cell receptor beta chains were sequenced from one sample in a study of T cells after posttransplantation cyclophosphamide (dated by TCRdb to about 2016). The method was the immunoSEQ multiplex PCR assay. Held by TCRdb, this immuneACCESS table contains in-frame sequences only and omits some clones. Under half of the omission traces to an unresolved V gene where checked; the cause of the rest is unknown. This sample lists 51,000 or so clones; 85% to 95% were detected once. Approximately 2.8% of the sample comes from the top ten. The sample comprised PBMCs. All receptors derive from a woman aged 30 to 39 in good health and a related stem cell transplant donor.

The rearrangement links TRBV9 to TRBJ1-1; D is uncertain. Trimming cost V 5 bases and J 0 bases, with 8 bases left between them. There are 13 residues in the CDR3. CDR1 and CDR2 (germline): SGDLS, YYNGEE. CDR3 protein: CASSFTMNTEAFF. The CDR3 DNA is TGTGCCAGCAGTTTTACTATGAACACTGAAGCTTTCTTT.

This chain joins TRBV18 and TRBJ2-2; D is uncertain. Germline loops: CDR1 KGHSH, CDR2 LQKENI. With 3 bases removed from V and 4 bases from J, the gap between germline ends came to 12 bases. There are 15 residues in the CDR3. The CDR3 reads CASSPQALGTGELFF. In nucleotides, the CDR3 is TGTGCCAGCTCACCTCAGGCCCTGGGCACCGGGGAGCTGTTTTTT.

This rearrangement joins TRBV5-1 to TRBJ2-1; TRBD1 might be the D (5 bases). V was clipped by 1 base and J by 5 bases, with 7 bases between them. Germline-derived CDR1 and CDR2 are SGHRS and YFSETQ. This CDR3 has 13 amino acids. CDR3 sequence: CASSLKGHNEQFF. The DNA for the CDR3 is TGCGCCAGCAGCTTGAAGGGGCACAATGAGCAGTTCTTC.

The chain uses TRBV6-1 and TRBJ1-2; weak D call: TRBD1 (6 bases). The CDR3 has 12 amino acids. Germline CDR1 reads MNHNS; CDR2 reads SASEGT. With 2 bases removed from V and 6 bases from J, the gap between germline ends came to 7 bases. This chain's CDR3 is CASSEKGDGYTF. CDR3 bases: TGTGCCAGCAGTGAAAAGGGGGATGGCTACACCTTC.

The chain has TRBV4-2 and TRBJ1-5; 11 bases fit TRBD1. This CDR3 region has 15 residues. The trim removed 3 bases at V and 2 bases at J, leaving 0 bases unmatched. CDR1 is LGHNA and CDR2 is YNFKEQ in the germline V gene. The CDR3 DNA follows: TGTGCCAGCAGCCAGGGACAGGGGGGCAATCAGCCCCAGCATTTT. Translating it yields CASSQGQGGNQPQHF.

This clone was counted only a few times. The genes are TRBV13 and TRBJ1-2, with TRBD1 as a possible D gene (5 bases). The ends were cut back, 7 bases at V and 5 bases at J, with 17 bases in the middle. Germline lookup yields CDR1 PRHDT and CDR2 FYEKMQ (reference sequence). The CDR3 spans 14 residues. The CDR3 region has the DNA TGTGCCAGCAACTTTCGGGGCGGGGGTTATGGCTACACCTTC. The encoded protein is CASNFRGGGYGYTF.

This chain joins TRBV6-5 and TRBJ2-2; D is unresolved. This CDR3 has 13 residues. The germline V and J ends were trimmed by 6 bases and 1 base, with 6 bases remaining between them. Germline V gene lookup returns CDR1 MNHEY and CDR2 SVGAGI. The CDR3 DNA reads TGTGCCAGCAGGTATCTGAACACCGGGGAGCTGTTTTTT. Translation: CASRYLNTGELFF.

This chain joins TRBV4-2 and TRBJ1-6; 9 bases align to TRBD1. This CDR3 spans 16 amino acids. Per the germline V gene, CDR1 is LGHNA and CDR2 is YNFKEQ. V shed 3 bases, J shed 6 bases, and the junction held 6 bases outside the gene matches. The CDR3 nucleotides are TGTGCCAGCAGCCATAGGACAGGGGAGGGTAATTCACCCCTCCACTTT. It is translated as CASSHRTGEGNSPLHF.

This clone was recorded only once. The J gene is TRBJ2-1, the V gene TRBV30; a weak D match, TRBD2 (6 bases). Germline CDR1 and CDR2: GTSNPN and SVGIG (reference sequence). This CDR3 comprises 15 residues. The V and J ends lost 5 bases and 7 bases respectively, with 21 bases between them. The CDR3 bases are TGTGCCTGGCGAAACCTTAGGACGGCGGGGAATGAGCAGTTCTTC. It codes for CAWRNLRTAGNEQFF.

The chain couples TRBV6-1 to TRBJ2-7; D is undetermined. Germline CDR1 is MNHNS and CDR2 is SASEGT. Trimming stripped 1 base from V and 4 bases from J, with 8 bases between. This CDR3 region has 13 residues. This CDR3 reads CASSEVLRYEQYF. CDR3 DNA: TGTGCCAGCAGTGAAGTGTTGAGGTACGAGCAGTACTTC.

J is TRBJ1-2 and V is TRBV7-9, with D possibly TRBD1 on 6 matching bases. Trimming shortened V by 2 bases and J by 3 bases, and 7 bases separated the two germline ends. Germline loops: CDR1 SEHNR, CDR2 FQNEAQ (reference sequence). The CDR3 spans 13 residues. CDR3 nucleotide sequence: TGTGCCAGCAGCTTATACAGGGACTATGGCTACACCTTC. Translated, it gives CASSLYRDYGYTF.

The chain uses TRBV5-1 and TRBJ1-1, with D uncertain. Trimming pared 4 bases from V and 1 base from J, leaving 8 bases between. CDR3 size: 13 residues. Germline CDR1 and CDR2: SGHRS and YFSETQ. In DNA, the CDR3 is TGCGCCAGCAGCACCCACTCGAACACTGAAGCTTTCTTT. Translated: CASSTHSNTEAFF.

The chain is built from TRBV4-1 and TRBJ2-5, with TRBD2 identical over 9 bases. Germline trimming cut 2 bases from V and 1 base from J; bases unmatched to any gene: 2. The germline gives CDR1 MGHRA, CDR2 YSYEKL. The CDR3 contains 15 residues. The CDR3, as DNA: TGCGCCAGCAGCCAATTAGCGGGGGTCCAAGAGACCCAGTACTTC. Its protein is CASSQLAGVQETQYF.

DNA for the CDR3: TGTGCCAGCAGTTTTAGACAGGGGCTGAGCACAGATACGCAGTATTTT. Translated: CASSFRQGLSTDTQYF. The rearrangement uses TRBV28 and TRBJ2-3, with 8 bases matching TRBD1. Unmatched junction bases numbered 5, after V lost 3 bases and J lost 0 bases. Germline V gene data show CDR1 as MDHEN and CDR2 as SYDVKM. The CDR3 totals 16 residues.

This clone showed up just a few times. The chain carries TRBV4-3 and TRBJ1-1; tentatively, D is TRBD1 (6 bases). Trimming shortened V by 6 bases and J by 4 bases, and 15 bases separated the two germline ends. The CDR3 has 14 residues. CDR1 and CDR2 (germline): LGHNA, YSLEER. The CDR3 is CASSGQLISTEAFF. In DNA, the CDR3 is TGCGCCAGCAGTGGACAGCTGATTAGCACTGAAGCTTTCTTT.